A selection of T cell receptor beta chains follows, all from one sample in a study of cytomegalovirus exposure and HLA in healthy donors. The assay was immunoSEQ multiplex PCR, and TCRdb's table has in-frame clones only and misses some. The table lists 150,000 to 200,000 clones, more than 75% of them singletons. Specimen: PBMCs. The receptors come from a woman in her thirties in good health and CMV-seropositive. The CDR3 runs from the conserved cysteine through the conserved F or W. D genes are given only for firm matches. Not every row has a clone size; where given, it reads once, few, many or a size class.

J: TRBJ1-2
D: TRBD1
size: .
V: TRBV4-3
DNA: TGCGCCAGCAGCCAAGGTTGGGTCAGGGGGGATGGCTACACCTTC
CDR3: CASSQGWVRGDGYTF

J: TRBJ2-7
D: TRBD1
size: .
V: TRBV4-1
DNA: TGCGCCAGCAGCCGATGGGGGGGACAGGGGGCTCGCGAGCAGTACTTC
CDR3: CASSRWGGQGAREQYF

J: TRBJ1-2
D: TRBD1
size: once
V: TRBV4-1
DNA: TGCGCCAGCAGCCAACCGCCGGGACAGGGAGCGGAGGGCTACACCTTC
CDR3: CASSQPPGQGAEGYTF

J: TRBJ2-3
D: .
size: .
V: TRBV5-6
DNA: TGTGCCGGCAGCTTTGTAGGGGCAGATACGCAGTATTTT
CDR3: CAGSFVGADTQYF

J: TRBJ1-2
D: TRBD1
size: .
V: TRBV19
DNA: TGTGCCCGGTGGAACAGGGGTCGGCACTATGGCTACACCTTC
CDR3: CARWNRGRHYGYTF

J: TRBJ1-4
D: .
size: .
V: TRBV7-2
DNA: TGTGCCAGCAGCTTACGGATAGGAGGGGCGCATAATGAAAAACTGTTTTTT
CDR3: CASSLRIGGAHNEKLFF

J: TRBJ2-2
D: TRBD2
size: .
V: TRBV19
DNA: TGTGCCAGTAGTATAACTAGCGTTGGGACCGGGGAGCTGTTTTTT
CDR3: CASSITSVGTGELFF

J: TRBJ2-3
D: .
size: once
V: TRBV7-2
DNA: TGTGCCAGCAGCCAAGTAGGGGGGGCCGGCGATACGCAGTATTTT
CDR3: CASSQVGGAGDTQYF

J: TRBJ2-5
D: TRBD1
size: .
V: TRBV27
DNA: TGTGCCAGCAGTTGGACTGGGACAGGGTTCGCCCAGTACTTC
CDR3: CASSWTGTGFAQYF

J: TRBJ1-5
D: .
size: .
V: TRBV2
DNA: TGTGCCAGCAGCCCGGACACCAATCAGCCCCAGCATTTT
CDR3: CASSPDTNQPQHF

J: TRBJ2-7
D: TRBD2
size: .
V: TRBV7-2
DNA: TGTGCCAGCAGCTCGTCCTCCTCGCGGGGGGGGTCCTACGAGCAGTACTTC
CDR3: CASSSSSSRGGSYEQYF

J: TRBJ2-5
D: .
size: .
V: TRBV6-4
DNA: TGTGCCAGCAGTGACTCGAGACAGGCCCGGACTGACGGGCAAGAGACCCAGTACTTC
CDR3: CASSDSRQARTDGQETQYF

J: TRBJ1-5
D: .
size: .
V: TRBV28
DNA: TGTGCCAGCAGGAGGGTTTGGAATCAGCCCCAGCATTTT
CDR3: CASRRVWNQPQHF

J: TRBJ1-6
D: .
size: .
V: TRBV4-2
DNA: TGTGCCAGCAGCCACCTTGGGGGGAATTCACCCCTCCACTTT
CDR3: CASSHLGGNSPLHF

J: TRBJ2-2
D: .
size: .
V: TRBV25-1
DNA: TGTGCCAGCAGTGAACCCGGGTTTCCGAACACCGGGGAGCTGTTTTTT
CDR3: CASSEPGFPNTGELFF

J: TRBJ1-5
D: TRBD1
size: .
V: TRBV29-1
DNA: TGCAGCGTGGCAGGGGGCCTGGATCAGCCCCAGCATTTT
CDR3: CSVAGGLDQPQHF

J: TRBJ1-2
D: .
size: .
V: TRBV6-6
DNA: TGTGCCAGCAGTACCCCGGTCTCGGACTATGGCTACACCTTC
CDR3: CASSTPVSDYGYTF

J: TRBJ2-1
D: TRBD1
size: .
V: TRBV5-1
DNA: TGCGCCAGCAGCAAGGGACAGGGGGCACTTCTCCTCTCCTACAATGAGCAGTTCTTC
CDR3: CASSKGQGALLLSYNEQFF

J: TRBJ2-3
D: TRBD2
size: .
V: TRBV7-8
DNA: TGTGCCAGCAGCTTGATGACTAGCGGCACAGATACGCAGTATTTT
CDR3: CASSLMTSGTDTQYF

J: TRBJ1-4
D: .
size: .
V: TRBV28
DNA: TGTGCCAGCAGTCCAATTAGAGGCAGGGTAAATGAAAAACTGTTTTTT
CDR3: CASSPIRGRVNEKLFF

J: TRBJ2-3
D: TRBD1
size: .
V: TRBV27
DNA: TGTGCCAGCAGATGGACAGGCATCTACACAGATACGCAGTATTTT
CDR3: CASRWTGIYTDTQYF

J: TRBJ2-7
D: .
size: .
V: TRBV28
DNA: TGTGCCAGCAGGACTACCTCCTACGAGCAGTACTTC
CDR3: CASRTTSYEQYF

J: TRBJ2-7
D: TRBD1
size: .
V: TRBV11-2
DNA: TGTGCCAGCAGCCAGACAGGGGGCCCCTACGAGCAGTACTTC
CDR3: CASSQTGGPYEQYF

J: TRBJ2-7
D: TRBD1
size: .
V: TRBV10-3
DNA: TGTGCCATCAGTGAGCTAGACAGGGGGAGACGCGAGCAGTACTTC
CDR3: CAISELDRGRREQYF

J: TRBJ2-7
D: .
size: few
V: TRBV5-4
DNA: TGTGCCAGCAGCTTGGGGAGTTCCTTTTCCTACGAGCAGTACTTC
CDR3: CASSLGSSFSYEQYF

J: TRBJ1-1
D: .
size: once
V: TRBV11-3
DNA: TGTGCCAGCAGCTTACACAGATTGAACACTGAAGCTTTCTTT
CDR3: CASSLHRLNTEAFF